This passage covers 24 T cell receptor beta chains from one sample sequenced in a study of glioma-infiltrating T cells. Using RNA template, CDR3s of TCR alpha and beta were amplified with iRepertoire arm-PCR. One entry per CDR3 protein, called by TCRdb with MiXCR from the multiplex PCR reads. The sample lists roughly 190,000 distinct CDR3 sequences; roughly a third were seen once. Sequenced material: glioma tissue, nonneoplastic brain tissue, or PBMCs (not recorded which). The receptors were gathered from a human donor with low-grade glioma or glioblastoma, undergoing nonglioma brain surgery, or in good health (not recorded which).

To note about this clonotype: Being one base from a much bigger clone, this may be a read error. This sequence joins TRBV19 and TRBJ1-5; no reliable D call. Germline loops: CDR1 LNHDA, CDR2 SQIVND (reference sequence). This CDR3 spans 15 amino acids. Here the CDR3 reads CASSINLDSNQHQHF. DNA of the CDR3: TGTGCCAGTAGTATAAACCTGGATAGCAATCAGCACCAGCATTTT.

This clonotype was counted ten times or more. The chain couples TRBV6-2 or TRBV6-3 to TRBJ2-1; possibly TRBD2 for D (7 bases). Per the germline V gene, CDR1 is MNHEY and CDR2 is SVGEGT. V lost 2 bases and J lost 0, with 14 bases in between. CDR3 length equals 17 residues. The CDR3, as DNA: TGTGCCAGCAGTTACCGTGGGGGCGGGAGCTCCTACAATGAGCAGTTCTTC. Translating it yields CASSYRGGGSSYNEQFF.

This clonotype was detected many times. The CDR3 nucleotides read TGCGCCAGCAGAATAAGGAACTCCTACAATGAGCAGTTCTTC. This sequence encodes CASRIRNSYNEQFF. The chain is built from TRBV5-1 and TRBJ2-1, with D hard to call. Germline V gene lookup returns CDR1 SGHRS and CDR2 YFSETQ. Trimming took 5 bases from V and 0 from J, leaving 9 bases between them. The CDR3 sequence is 14 residues long.

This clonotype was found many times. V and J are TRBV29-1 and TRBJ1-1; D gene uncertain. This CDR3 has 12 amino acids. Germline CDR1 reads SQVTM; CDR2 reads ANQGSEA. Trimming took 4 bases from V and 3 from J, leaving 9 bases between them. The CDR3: CSVVPDDTEAFF. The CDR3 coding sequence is TGCAGCGTTGTTCCTGATGACACTGAAGCTTTCTTT.

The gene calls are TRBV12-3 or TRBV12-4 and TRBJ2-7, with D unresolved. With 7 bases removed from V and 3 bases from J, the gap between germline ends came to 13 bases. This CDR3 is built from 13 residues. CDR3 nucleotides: TGTGCCAGCAAAACCGGGTGGGGCTACGAGCAGTACTTC. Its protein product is CASKTGWGYEQYF.

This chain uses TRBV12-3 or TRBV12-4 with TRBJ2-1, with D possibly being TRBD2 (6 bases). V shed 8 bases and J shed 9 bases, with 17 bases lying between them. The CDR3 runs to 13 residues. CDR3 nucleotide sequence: TGTGCCAGCGCCCTGGTGGGAGGAGGTGAGCAGTTCTTC. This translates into CASALVGGGEQFF.

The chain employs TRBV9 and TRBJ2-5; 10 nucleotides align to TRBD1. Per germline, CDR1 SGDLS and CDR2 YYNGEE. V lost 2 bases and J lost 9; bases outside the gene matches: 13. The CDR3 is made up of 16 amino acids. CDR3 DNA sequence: TGTGCCAGCAGCGTCCTAGACCAGACAGGGGGCACGCCCCAGTACTTC. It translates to CASSVLDQTGGTPQYF.

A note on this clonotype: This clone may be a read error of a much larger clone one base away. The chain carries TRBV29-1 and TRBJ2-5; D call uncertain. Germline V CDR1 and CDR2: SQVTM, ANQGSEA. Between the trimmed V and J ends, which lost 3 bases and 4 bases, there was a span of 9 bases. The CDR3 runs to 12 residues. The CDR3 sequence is CSVDWVRETQYF. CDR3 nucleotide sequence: TGCAGCGTTGATTGGGTTCGAGAGACCCAGTACTTC.

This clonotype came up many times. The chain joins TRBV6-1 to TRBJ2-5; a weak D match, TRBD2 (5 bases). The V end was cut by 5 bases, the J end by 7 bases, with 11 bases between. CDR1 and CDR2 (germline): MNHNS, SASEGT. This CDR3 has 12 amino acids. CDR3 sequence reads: CASSPSGGTQYF. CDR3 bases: TGTGCCAGCAGTCCCTCAGGAGGGACCCAGTACTTC.

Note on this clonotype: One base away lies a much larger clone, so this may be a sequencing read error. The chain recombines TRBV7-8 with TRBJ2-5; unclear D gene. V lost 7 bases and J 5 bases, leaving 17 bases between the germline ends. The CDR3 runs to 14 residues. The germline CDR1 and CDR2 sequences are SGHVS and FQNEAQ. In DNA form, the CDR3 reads TGTGCCAGCATCTATTCGGTACCTTTCGAGACCCAGTACTTC. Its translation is CASIYSVPFETQYF.

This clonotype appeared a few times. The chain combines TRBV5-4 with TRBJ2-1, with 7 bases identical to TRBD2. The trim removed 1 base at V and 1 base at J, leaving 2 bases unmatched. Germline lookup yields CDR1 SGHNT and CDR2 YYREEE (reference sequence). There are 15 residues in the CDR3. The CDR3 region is CASSLPGGSYNEQFF. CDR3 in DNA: TGTGCCAGCAGCTTGCCCGGGGGGTCCTACAATGAGCAGTTCTTC.

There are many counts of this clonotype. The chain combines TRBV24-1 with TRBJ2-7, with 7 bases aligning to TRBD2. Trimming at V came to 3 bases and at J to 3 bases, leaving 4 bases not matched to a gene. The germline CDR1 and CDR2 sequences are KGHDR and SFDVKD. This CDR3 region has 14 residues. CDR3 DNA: TGTGCCACCAGTGATCCCCGGACTAGCTACGAGCAGTACTTC. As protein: CATSDPRTSYEQYF.

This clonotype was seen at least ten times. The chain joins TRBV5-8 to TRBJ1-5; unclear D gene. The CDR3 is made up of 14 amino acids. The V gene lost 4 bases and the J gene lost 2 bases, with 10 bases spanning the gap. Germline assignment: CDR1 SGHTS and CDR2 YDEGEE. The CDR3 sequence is CASSLDRRNQPQHF. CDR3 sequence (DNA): TGTGCCAGCAGCCTGGACCGGCGCAATCAGCCCCAGCATTTT.

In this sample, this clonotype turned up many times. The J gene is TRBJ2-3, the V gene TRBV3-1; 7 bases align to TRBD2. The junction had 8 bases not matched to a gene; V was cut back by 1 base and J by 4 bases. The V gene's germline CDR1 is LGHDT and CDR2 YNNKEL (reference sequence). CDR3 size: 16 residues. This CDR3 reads CASSQARSGTPDTQYF. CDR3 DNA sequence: TGTGCCAGCAGCCAAGCCCGGAGCGGGACCCCAGATACGCAGTATTTT.

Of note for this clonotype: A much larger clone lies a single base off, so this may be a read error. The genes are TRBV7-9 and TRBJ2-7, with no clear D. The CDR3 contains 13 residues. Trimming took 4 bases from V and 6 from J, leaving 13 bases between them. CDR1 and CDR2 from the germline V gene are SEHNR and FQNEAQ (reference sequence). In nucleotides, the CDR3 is TGTGCCAGCAGCTACGTGGATCTCGTCGAGCAGTACTTC. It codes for CASSYVDLVEQYF.

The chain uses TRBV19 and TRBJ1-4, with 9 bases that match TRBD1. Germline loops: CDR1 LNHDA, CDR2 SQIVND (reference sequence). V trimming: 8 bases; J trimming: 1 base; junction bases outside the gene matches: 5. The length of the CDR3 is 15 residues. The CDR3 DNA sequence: TGTGCCAGTCAAGAGACAGGGGGAACTAATGAAAAACTGTTTTTT. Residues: CASQETGGTNEKLFF.

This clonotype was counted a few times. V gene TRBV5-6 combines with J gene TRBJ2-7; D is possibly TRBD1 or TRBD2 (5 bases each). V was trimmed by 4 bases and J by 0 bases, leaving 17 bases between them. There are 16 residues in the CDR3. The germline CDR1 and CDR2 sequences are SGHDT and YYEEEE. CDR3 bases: TGTGCCAGCAGCCGCGAGGGACGGCCAACCTCCTACGAGCAGTACTTC. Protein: CASSREGRPTSYEQYF. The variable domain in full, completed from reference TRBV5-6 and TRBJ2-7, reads DAGVTQSPTHLIKTRGQQVTLRCSPKSGHDTVSWYQQALGQGPQFIFQYYEEEERQRGNFPDRFSGHQFPNYSSELNVNALLLGDSALYLCASSREGRPTSYEQYFGPGTRLTVT.

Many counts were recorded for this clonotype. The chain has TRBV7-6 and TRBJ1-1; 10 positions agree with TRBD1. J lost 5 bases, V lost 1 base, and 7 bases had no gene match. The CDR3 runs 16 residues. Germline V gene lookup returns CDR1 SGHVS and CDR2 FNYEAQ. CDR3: CASSLGTGTGVTEAFF. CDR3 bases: TGTGCCAGCAGCTTAGGGACTGGGACAGGGGTTACTGAAGCTTTCTTT.

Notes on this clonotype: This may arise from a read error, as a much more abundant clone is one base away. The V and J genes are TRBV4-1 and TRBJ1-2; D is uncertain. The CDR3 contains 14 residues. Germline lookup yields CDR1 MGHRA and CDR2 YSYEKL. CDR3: CASIQGRGLYGYTF. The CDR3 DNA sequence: TGCGCCAGCATCCAAGGAAGAGGGCTCTATGGCTACACCTTC.

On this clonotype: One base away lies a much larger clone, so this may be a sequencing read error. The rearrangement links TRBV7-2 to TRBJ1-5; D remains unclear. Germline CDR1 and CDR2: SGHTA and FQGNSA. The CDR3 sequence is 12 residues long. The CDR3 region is CASSSQYQPRHF. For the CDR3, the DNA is TGTGCCAGCAGCTCTCAATATCAGCCCCGGCATTTT.

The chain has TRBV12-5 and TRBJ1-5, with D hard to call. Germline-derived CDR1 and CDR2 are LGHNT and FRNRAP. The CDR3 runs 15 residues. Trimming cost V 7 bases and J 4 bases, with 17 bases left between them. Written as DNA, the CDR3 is TGTGCTAGTGCTCCGGACCGATGGAGGAATCAGCCCCAGCATTTT. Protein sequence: CASAPDRWRNQPQHF.

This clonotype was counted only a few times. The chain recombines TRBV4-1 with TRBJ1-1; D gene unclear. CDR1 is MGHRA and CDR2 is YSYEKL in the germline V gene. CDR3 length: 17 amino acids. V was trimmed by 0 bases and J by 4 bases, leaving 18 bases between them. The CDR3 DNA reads TGCGCCAGCAGCCAAGATTTTGTATCACCCGGAACCACTGAAGCTTTCTTT. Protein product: CASSQDFVSPGTTEAFF.

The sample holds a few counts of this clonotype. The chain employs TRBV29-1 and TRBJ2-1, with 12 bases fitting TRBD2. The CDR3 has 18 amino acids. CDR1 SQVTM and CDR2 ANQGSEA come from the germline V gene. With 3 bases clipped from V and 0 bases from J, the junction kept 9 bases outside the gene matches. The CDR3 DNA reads TGCAGCGTTGATGGGGCTAGCGGGAGGGTTAGCTCCTACAATGAGCAGTTCTTC. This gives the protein CSVDGASGRVSSYNEQFF.

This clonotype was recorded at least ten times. The CDR3 DNA reads as TGCAGTGCTAGGAAGGGGGATACGCAGTATTTT. Translation: CSARKGDTQYF. The chain has TRBV20-1 and TRBJ2-3; possibly TRBD1 for D (5 bases). This CDR3 spans 11 amino acids. Trimming stripped 3 bases from V and 6 bases from J, with 7 bases between. Germline CDR1 and CDR2: DFQATT and SNEGSKA (reference sequence).